Listed below are T cell receptor beta chains from one sample, sequenced in a study of regulatory T cells in long-lasting Graves disease. From the multiplex PCR reads, TCRdb called clonotypes with MiXCR, one entry per CDR3 protein. The sample carries hundreds of thousands of distinct CDR3 sequences, about 20% recorded once. Material: peripheral blood mononuclear cells (PBMCs), obtained when the disease was refractory, from a patient treated with antithyroid drugs. All receptors derive from a female donor with Graves disease. CDR3s include the opening cysteine and the closing phenylalanine or tryptophan. Fields, in order: V gene, J gene, clone size, D gene, CDR3 protein, CDR3 DNA. A D gene is named only where the DNA matches it firmly. Expanded clones are given a class, and other clones once, few, many or no size at all.

V gene: TRBV20-1
J gene: TRBJ1-1
clone size: many
D gene: TRBD1
CDR3 protein: CSASRTGGAAVWNEAFF
CDR3 DNA: TGCAGTGCTAGCAGGACAGGGGGCGCGGCTGTTTGGAATGAAGCTTTCTTT

V gene: TRBV20-1
J gene: TRBJ2-7
clone size: .
D gene: .
CDR3 protein: CSIPPGEQYF
CDR3 DNA: TGCAGCATTCCCCCGGGGGAGCAGTACTTC

V gene: TRBV10-3
J gene: TRBJ1-6
clone size: .
D gene: .
CDR3 protein: CAISPTETFGSPLHF
CDR3 DNA: TGTGCCATCAGCCCGACAGAAACTTTTGGTTCACCCCTCCACTTT

V gene: TRBV11-2
J gene: TRBJ2-7
clone size: many
D gene: TRBD1
CDR3 protein: CASSLQGARSYEQYF
CDR3 DNA: TGTGCCAGCAGCTTACAGGGGGCGAGGTCCTACGAGCAGTACTTC

V gene: TRBV6-1
J gene: TRBJ1-1
clone size: many
D gene: .
CDR3 protein: CASISGMNTEAFF
CDR3 DNA: TGTGCCAGCATCTCAGGTATGAACACTGAAGCTTTCTTT

V gene: TRBV4-1
J gene: TRBJ1-1
clone size: .
D gene: TRBD1
CDR3 protein: CASSHGQGSGEAFF
CDR3 DNA: TGCGCCAGCAGTCATGGACAGGGATCCGGTGAAGCTTTCTTT

V gene: TRBV15
J gene: TRBJ2-5
clone size: .
D gene: .
CDR3 protein: CATSRDGTYGETQYF
CDR3 DNA: TGTGCCACCAGCAGAGACGGGACATACGGGGAGACCCAGTACTTC

V gene: TRBV9
J gene: TRBJ2-7
clone size: few
D gene: .
CDR3 protein: CASSGQGNSADEQYF
CDR3 DNA: TGTGCCAGCAGCGGTCAGGGTAATTCCGCTGACGAGCAGTACTTC

V gene: TRBV25-1
J gene: TRBJ2-7
clone size: .
D gene: TRBD2
CDR3 protein: CASSEGLAGSFEQYF
CDR3 DNA: TGTGCCAGCAGTGAAGGACTAGCGGGATCTTTCGAGCAGTACTTC

V gene: TRBV7-2
J gene: TRBJ2-1
clone size: once
D gene: TRBD2
CDR3 protein: CASSSIAGGPDEQFF
CDR3 DNA: TGTGCCAGCAGCTCTATAGCGGGAGGGCCGGATGAGCAGTTCTTC

V gene: TRBV9
J gene: TRBJ2-7
clone size: .
D gene: TRBD1
CDR3 protein: CASSVGGDRGPLDEQYF
CDR3 DNA: TGTGCCAGCAGCGTAGGTGGGGACAGGGGGCCTCTCGACGAGCAGTACTTC

V gene: TRBV19
J gene: TRBJ1-2
clone size: few
D gene: .
CDR3 protein: CASSIDRTANYGYTF
CDR3 DNA: TGTGCCAGTAGTATTGACAGGACAGCTAACTATGGCTACACCTTC

V gene: TRBV29-1
J gene: TRBJ1-5
clone size: few
D gene: .
CDR3 protein: CSVESGGNQPQHF
CDR3 DNA: TGCAGCGTTGAATCGGGGGGCAATCAGCCCCAGCATTTT

V gene: TRBV14
J gene: TRBJ2-7
clone size: .
D gene: TRBD2
CDR3 protein: CASSPWGGSLEEQYF
CDR3 DNA: TGTGCCAGCAGCCCCTGGGGCGGGAGTCTAGAGGAGCAGTACTTC

V gene: TRBV12-3/TRBV12-4
J gene: TRBJ1-2
clone size: many
D gene: TRBD1
CDR3 protein: CASSKLDRGGDGYTF
CDR3 DNA: TGTGCCAGCAGTAAACTCGACAGGGGAGGGGATGGCTACACCTTC

V gene: TRBV28
J gene: TRBJ2-5
clone size: many
D gene: .
CDR3 protein: CASSVLQETQYF
CDR3 DNA: TGTGCCAGCAGTGTACTTCAAGAGACCCAGTACTTC

V gene: TRBV7-2
J gene: TRBJ1-2
clone size: many
D gene: .
CDR3 protein: CASRPRGDYGYTF
CDR3 DNA: TGTGCCAGCAGACCGCGGGGGGACTATGGCTACACCTTC

V gene: TRBV7-8
J gene: TRBJ2-1
clone size: few
D gene: .
CDR3 protein: CASTATTQEQFF
CDR3 DNA: TGTGCCAGCACCGCGACTACCCAAGAGCAGTTCTTC

V gene: TRBV4-3
J gene: TRBJ1-1
clone size: .
D gene: .
CDR3 protein: CASSPSLGLEAFF
CDR3 DNA: TGCGCCAGCAGCCCCAGCCTGGGTCTTGAAGCTTTCTTT

V gene: TRBV6-5
J gene: TRBJ1-1
clone size: many
D gene: .
CDR3 protein: CASSYRDRATEAFF
CDR3 DNA: TGTGCCAGCAGTTACCGTGACAGAGCCACTGAAGCTTTCTTT

V gene: TRBV6-4
J gene: TRBJ1-1
clone size: .
D gene: .
CDR3 protein: CASSDSPWNTEAFF
CDR3 DNA: TGTGCCAGCAGTGACTCGCCCTGGAACACTGAAGCTTTCTTT

V gene: TRBV3-1
J gene: TRBJ2-2
clone size: few
D gene: .
CDR3 protein: CASSLRDGPGELFF
CDR3 DNA: TGTGCCAGCAGCCTCCGGGATGGGCCTGGGGAGCTGTTTTTT

V gene: TRBV6-1
J gene: TRBJ2-5
clone size: .
D gene: TRBD1
CDR3 protein: CASTDRAEETQYF
CDR3 DNA: TGTGCCAGCACCGACAGGGCGGAAGAGACCCAGTACTTC

V gene: TRBV12-3/TRBV12-4
J gene: TRBJ2-3
clone size: .
D gene: TRBD1
CDR3 protein: CASRRTGGLDTVYF
CDR3 DNA: TGTGCCAGCAGGCGTACAGGGGGACTCGACACGGTGTATTTT

V gene: TRBV27
J gene: TRBJ2-7
clone size: many
D gene: TRBD2
CDR3 protein: CASSPSGRALEQYF
CDR3 DNA: TGTGCCAGCAGCCCTAGCGGGAGGGCCTTAGAGCAGTACTTC

V gene: TRBV6-2/TRBV6-3
J gene: TRBJ2-7
clone size: many
D gene: TRBD2
CDR3 protein: CASSYGLAGDSYEQYF
CDR3 DNA: TGTGCCAGCAGTTACGGACTAGCGGGTGATTCCTACGAGCAGTACTTC

V gene: TRBV28
J gene: TRBJ2-7
clone size: many
D gene: .
CDR3 protein: CASSFGPSGQYF
CDR3 DNA: TGTGCCAGCAGTTTTGGCCCGAGCGGGCAGTACTTC

V gene: TRBV7-2
J gene: TRBJ2-1
clone size: many
D gene: TRBD2
CDR3 protein: CASSTGRSSYNEQFF
CDR3 DNA: TGTGCCAGCAGCACCGGGAGGAGCTCCTACAATGAGCAGTTCTTC

V gene: TRBV7-2
J gene: TRBJ2-7
clone size: .
D gene: .
CDR3 protein: CASAAGLYEQYF
CDR3 DNA: TGTGCCAGCGCAGCGGGCCTCTACGAGCAGTACTTC

V gene: TRBV20-1
J gene: TRBJ2-7
clone size: many
D gene: .
CDR3 protein: CSARGGPEQYF
CDR3 DNA: TGCAGTGCTAGAGGGGGGCCCGAGCAGTACTTC

V gene: TRBV7-3
J gene: TRBJ1-2
clone size: many
D gene: TRBD1
CDR3 protein: CASSSGTGGGYTF
CDR3 DNA: TGTGCCAGCAGCTCCGGGACAGGGGGTGGCTACACCTTC

V gene: TRBV4-1
J gene: TRBJ2-7
clone size: .
D gene: .
CDR3 protein: CASSQLRAGLYEQYF
CDR3 DNA: TGCGCCAGCAGCCAACTCCGAGCGGGCCTATACGAGCAGTACTTC

V gene: TRBV7-2
J gene: TRBJ2-7
clone size: many
D gene: TRBD2
CDR3 protein: CASSITKRDGEQYF
CDR3 DNA: TGTGCCAGCAGCATAACAAAGCGGGATGGGGAGCAGTACTTC

V gene: TRBV11-2
J gene: TRBJ2-7
clone size: .
D gene: .
CDR3 protein: CASSPRPGYEQYF
CDR3 DNA: TGTGCCAGCAGCCCCAGGCCAGGCTACGAGCAGTACTTC

V gene: TRBV29-1
J gene: TRBJ2-7
clone size: .
D gene: .
CDR3 protein: CSVEDQGLELYEQYF
CDR3 DNA: TGCAGCGTTGAAGATCAGGGTCTTGAATTGTACGAGCAGTACTTC

V gene: TRBV7-6
J gene: TRBJ2-5
clone size: .
D gene: TRBD2
CDR3 protein: CASSFFFSGSETQYF
CDR3 DNA: TGTGCCAGCAGCTTTTTCTTTAGCGGGAGTGAGACCCAGTACTTC

V gene: TRBV20-1
J gene: TRBJ2-7
clone size: many
D gene: TRBD1
CDR3 protein: CSARDDRARAYEQYF
CDR3 DNA: TGCAGTGCTAGGGACGACAGGGCCAGGGCCTACGAGCAGTACTTC

V gene: TRBV28
J gene: TRBJ1-6
clone size: .
D gene: TRBD1
CDR3 protein: CASSLGQGIGSPLHF
CDR3 DNA: TGTGCCAGCAGTCTAGGACAGGGGATCGGCTCACCCCTCCACTTT

V gene: TRBV20-1
J gene: TRBJ2-4
clone size: .
D gene: .
CDR3 protein: CSASDTLAKNIQYF
CDR3 DNA: TGCAGTGCTAGTGACACATTAGCCAAAAACATTCAGTACTTC

V gene: TRBV5-8
J gene: TRBJ1-6
clone size: .
D gene: TRBD1
CDR3 protein: CASSQDGTGTGSPLHF
CDR3 DNA: TGTGCCAGCAGCCAAGACGGGACAGGGACGGGTTCACCCCTCCACTTT

V gene: TRBV4-1
J gene: TRBJ2-5
clone size: .
D gene: .
CDR3 protein: CASSHPRSGYQETQYF
CDR3 DNA: TGCGCCAGCAGCCATCCCCGTTCGGGCTACCAAGAGACCCAGTACTTC

V gene: TRBV20-1
J gene: TRBJ1-3
clone size: few
D gene: TRBD1
CDR3 protein: CSARAGGMTGNTIYF
CDR3 DNA: TGCAGTGCTAGAGCAGGGGGCATGACTGGAAACACCATATATTTT

V gene: TRBV27
J gene: TRBJ1-1
clone size: many
D gene: .
CDR3 protein: CASSSGPSEAFF
CDR3 DNA: TGTGCCAGCAGTTCGGGACCGTCTGAAGCTTTCTTT

V gene: TRBV19
J gene: TRBJ1-5
clone size: once
D gene: TRBD1
CDR3 protein: CASSTGGTGWQF
CDR3 DNA: TGTGCCAGTAGTACTGGGGGGACAGGTTGGCAGTTT

V gene: TRBV7-9
J gene: TRBJ1-6
clone size: few
D gene: .
CDR3 protein: CASSLFQSPLHF
CDR3 DNA: TGTGCCAGCAGCTTATTCCAATCACCCCTCCACTTT

V gene: TRBV7-8
J gene: TRBJ2-5
clone size: once
D gene: TRBD2
CDR3 protein: CASSGTIQEIQYF
CDR3 DNA: TGTGCCAGCAGCGGGACTATCCAAGAGATCCAGTACTTC

V gene: TRBV18
J gene: TRBJ1-1
clone size: .
D gene: .
CDR3 protein: CASSPLGPPRGTEAFF
CDR3 DNA: TGTGCCAGCTCACCCCTCGGACCCCCAAGAGGAACTGAAGCTTTCTTT

V gene: TRBV27
J gene: TRBJ2-2
clone size: .
D gene: TRBD2
CDR3 protein: CASRRLAGGYTGELFF
CDR3 DNA: TGTGCCAGCAGACGACTAGCGGGAGGGTACACCGGGGAGCTGTTTTTT

V gene: TRBV19
J gene: TRBJ2-2
clone size: few
D gene: .
CDR3 protein: CASSRQGFTGELFF
CDR3 DNA: TGTGCCAGTAGTAGGCAGGGGTTCACCGGGGAGCTGTTTTTT

V gene: TRBV27
J gene: TRBJ2-2
clone size: few
D gene: .
CDR3 protein: CASRKAGAGELFF
CDR3 DNA: TGTGCCAGCAGAAAAGCGGGTGCCGGGGAGCTGTTTTTT

V gene: TRBV5-1
J gene: TRBJ2-7
clone size: .
D gene: .
CDR3 protein: CASTPFPGTYEQYF
CDR3 DNA: TGCGCCAGCACCCCGTTTCCTGGAACCTACGAGCAGTACTTC

V gene: TRBV5-5
J gene: TRBJ2-7
clone size: .
D gene: TRBD1
CDR3 protein: CASSEGTGNYEQYF
CDR3 DNA: TGTGCCAGCAGCGAAGGGACAGGGAACTACGAGCAGTACTTC

V gene: TRBV28
J gene: TRBJ2-3
clone size: few
D gene: TRBD2
CDR3 protein: CASSTRTSVVDTQYF
CDR3 DNA: TGTGCCAGCAGTACACGGACTAGCGTCGTCGATACGCAGTATTTT

V gene: TRBV28
J gene: TRBJ2-7
clone size: many
D gene: .
CDR3 protein: CASSRAGGWGPYEQYF
CDR3 DNA: TGTGCCAGCAGTAGGGCAGGGGGGTGGGGACCTTACGAGCAGTACTTC

V gene: TRBV19
J gene: TRBJ1-5
clone size: .
D gene: .
CDR3 protein: CASSMGGDDQPQHF
CDR3 DNA: TGTGCCAGTAGTATGGGGGGGGACGATCAGCCCCAGCATTTT

V gene: TRBV6-5
J gene: TRBJ1-2
clone size: many
D gene: .
CDR3 protein: CASSYSSDGPDGYTF
CDR3 DNA: TGTGCCAGCAGTTACTCATCCGACGGGCCGGATGGCTACACCTTC

V gene: TRBV20-1
J gene: TRBJ1-5
clone size: many
D gene: .
CDR3 protein: CSARDRGVDQPQHF
CDR3 DNA: TGCAGTGCTAGAGATCGAGGGGTTGATCAGCCCCAGCATTTT

V gene: TRBV7-2
J gene: TRBJ1-5
clone size: few
D gene: TRBD1
CDR3 protein: CASSHRWQGASNQPQHF
CDR3 DNA: TGTGCCAGCAGCCATAGGTGGCAGGGGGCTAGCAATCAGCCCCAGCATTTT

V gene: TRBV24-1
J gene: TRBJ2-5
clone size: few
D gene: TRBD1
CDR3 protein: CATSKGGEGRRETQYF
CDR3 DNA: TGTGCCACCTCGAAAGGGGGCGAGGGACGGAGAGAGACCCAGTACTTC